This is a list of T cell receptor beta chains from one sample in a study of T cell responses to AZD1222 COVID-19 vaccine. Profiling relied on immunoSEQ multiplex PCR, and the TCRdb table lists in-frame clones only, not all of them. This sample has about 120,000 clones, with around 93% found just once. The input for sequencing was peripheral blood, taken 28 days after the second AZD1222 dose. These receptors were taken from an adult who received the AZD1222 COVID-19 vaccine. CDR3s leave out the opening cysteine and the closing phenylalanine or tryptophan.

V,J,CDR3
TRBV19,TRBJ1-3,ASSIPGNTIY
TRBV12-3/TRBV12-4,TRBJ2-1,ASSFSNEQF
TRBV6-2/TRBV6-3,TRBJ2-2,ASSPGATGELF
TRBV7-2,TRBJ1-5,ASSFTGEQPQH
TRBV27,TRBJ1-2,ASSLSGQRFNYGYT
TRBV9,TRBJ2-1,ASSPGGAVTYEQF
TRBV7-2,TRBJ2-2,ASSVSGANTGELF
TRBV5-1,TRBJ2-1,ASSLASHTGRGNEQF
TRBV6-1,TRBJ1-5,ASIFSHLVEPQH
TRBV5-1,TRBJ1-6,ASSLGQVSANSPLH
TRBV10-1,TRBJ2-1,ASSGTGESYNEQF
TRBV29-1,TRBJ1-4,SVAGGSEKLF
TRBV20-1,TRBJ1-2,SASGVRTGGYT
TRBV6-5,TRBJ2-7,ASGPGGEQY
TRBV3-1/TRBV3-2,TRBJ2-5,ASSQGTGGGETQY
TRBV5-4,TRBJ2-2,ASSPGGIGELF
TRBV5-1,TRBJ1-1,ASSTGQEWGRTEAF